These 25 T cell receptor beta chains were sequenced from one sample in a study of T cells after yellow fever vaccination. TCRdb re-called the 5' RACE reads through MiXCR, storing one row per CDR3 protein. The sample yields 200,000 or so distinct CDR3 sequences, over 6.5% seen once. Sequencing was performed on CD4+ T cells sorted from PBMCs, taken on the day of the yellow fever booster vaccination. The receptors stem from a man between 25 and 39 years old who received the YFV17D yellow fever vaccine.

This clonotype was found many times. The chain couples TRBV10-3 to TRBJ2-1, with TRBD2 matching over 9 bases. The length of the CDR3 is 16 residues. V trimming: 10 bases; J trimming: 4 bases; junction bases outside the gene matches: 14. Germline V lookup: CDR1 ENHRY, CDR2 SYGVKD. The chain's CDR3 is CATSLAGISAYNEQFF. In DNA, the CDR3 is TGTGCCACCAGCCTAGCGGGGATAAGCGCTTACAATGAGCAGTTCTTC.

This clonotype was recorded a few times. Written as DNA, the CDR3 is TGTGCGTACTTCGGACGCGCTTCCGACCTTTCCTACAATGAGCAGTTCTTC. Its translation is CAYFGRASDLSYNEQFF. The rearrangement uses TRBV10-3 and TRBJ2-1; unclear D gene. Germline CDR1 ENHRY, CDR2 SYGVKD. The CDR3 runs 17 residues.

The genes are TRBV7-2 and TRBJ2-7, with D maybe TRBD1 (5 bases). Between the trimmed V and J ends, which lost 1 base and 7 bases, there was a span of 11 bases. Germline V gives CDR1 SGHTA, CDR2 FQGNSA. This CDR3 has 13 residues. This CDR3 is CASSLVGVREQYF. For the CDR3, the DNA is TGTGCCAGCAGCTTAGTAGGGGTCCGGGAGCAGTACTTC. The variable domain in full, completed from reference TRBV7-2 and TRBJ2-7, reads GAGVSQSPSNKVTEKGKDVELRCDPISGHTALYWYRQSLGQGLEFLIYFQGNSAPDKSGLPSDRFSAERTGGSVSTLTIQRTQQEDSAVYLCASSLVGVREQYFGPGTRLTVT.

This clonotype was counted ten times or more. The J gene is TRBJ2-2, the V gene TRBV14; 7 bases map to TRBD2. Germline assignment: CDR1 SGHDN and CDR2 FVKESK. V trimming: 4 bases; J trimming: 0 bases; junction bases outside the gene matches: 8. The CDR3 runs 17 residues. As DNA, the CDR3 is TGTGCCAGCAGCCCGCGGGGAGCGGGGTCGAACACCGGGGAGCTGTTTTTT. Protein sequence: CASSPRGAGSNTGELFF.

This clonotype was counted ten times or more. The V call is TRBV5-5, the J call TRBJ2-1; the D call may be TRBD1 or TRBD2 (5 bases each). There are 14 residues in the CDR3. CDR1 is SGHKS and CDR2 is YYEKEE in the germline V gene (reference sequence). Between the trimmed V and J ends, which lost 5 bases and 14 bases, there was a span of 23 bases. CDR3 protein: CASSVTEYIPGEFF. The CDR3 DNA reads TGTGCCAGCAGTGTGACAGAATACATACCCGGGGAGTTCTTC.

This clonotype turned up a few times. The CDR3 DNA follows: TGTGCCAGCGTGGACGGGAGGCGGAACACCGGGGAGCTGTTTTTT. Translation: CASVDGRRNTGELFF. The rearrangement joins TRBV5-6 to TRBJ2-2; 7 bases match TRBD2. J was trimmed by 1 base and V by 7 bases; bases with no gene match: 7. The CDR3 sequence is 15 residues long. Per germline, CDR1 SGHDT and CDR2 YYEEEE.

This clonotype was counted between two and nine times. The chain couples TRBV6-1 to TRBJ2-7; D possibly corresponds to TRBD2 (6 bases). This CDR3 has 13 amino acids. V was clipped by 6 bases and J by 6 bases, with 15 bases between them. Germline CDR1 MNHNS, CDR2 SASEGT. CDR3 sequence (DNA): TGTGCCAGCAGGGAGGGCATATCCGCCGAGCAGTACTTC. Translating it yields CASREGISAEQYF.

In this sample, this clonotype turned up a few times. The genes are TRBV20-1 and TRBJ2-1; D remains ambiguous. Trimming took 6 bases from V and 5 from J, leaving 23 bases between them. Germline V CDR1 and CDR2: DFQATT, SNEGSKA (reference sequence). This CDR3 comprises 16 residues. The CDR3 DNA reads TGCAGTGCCCCAAGTTGGGCCGCCGTTGGGAACAATGAGCAGTTCTTC. Translation: CSAPSWAAVGNNEQFF.

This clonotype was detected a few times. CDR3 loop: CASSKGLAGGGQETQYF. The CDR3 DNA reads as TGCGCCAGCAGCAAGGGACTAGCGGGAGGGGGTCAAGAGACCCAGTACTTC. The chain couples TRBV5-1 to TRBJ2-5; 16 nucleotides match TRBD2. Trimming removed 4 bases from V and 2 bases from J; junction bases left unmatched: 5. Germline-derived CDR1 and CDR2 are SGHRS and YFSETQ. This CDR3 is 17 amino acids long.

The J gene is TRBJ2-7, the V gene TRBV27; possibly TRBD2 for D (5 bases). Germline CDR1 reads MNHEY; CDR2 reads SMNVEV (reference sequence). This CDR3 contains 14 residues. Trimming pared 7 bases from V and 1 base from J, leaving 14 bases between. The CDR3 coding sequence is TGTGCCAGCACGGGGATCCGGGGTTCCTACGAGCAGTACTTC. Protein product: CASTGIRGSYEQYF.

This clonotype was recorded a few times. V is TRBV18 and J is TRBJ2-1; 8 bases agree with TRBD2. V was pared by 1 base and J by 8 bases, with 4 bases of the junction left unmatched. Germline loops: CDR1 KGHSH, CDR2 LQKENI. The CDR3 length is 14 residues. CDR3 bases: TGTGCCAGCTCACCACGGAGCGGGAGAGATGAGCAGTTCTTC. Translating gives CASSPRSGRDEQFF.

In this sample, this clonotype turned up many times. V is TRBV7-2 and J is TRBJ2-1; TRBD2 matches 14 bases. After removal of 3 bases from V and 6 bases from J, the junction contained 1 base not matched to a gene. This CDR3 spans 15 amino acids. Germline loops: CDR1 SGHTA, CDR2 FQGNSA. This CDR3 is CASSLGLAGVNEQFF. In DNA form, the CDR3 reads TGTGCCAGCAGCTTGGGACTAGCGGGAGTCAATGAGCAGTTCTTC.

Only a few counts were recorded for this clonotype. The chain couples TRBV28 to TRBJ2-4, with D uncertain. Germline V gene data show CDR1 as MDHEN and CDR2 as SYDVKM. This CDR3 spans 14 amino acids. Trimming cost V 8 bases and J 1 base, with 12 bases left between them. CDR3 amino acids: CASGYGSAKNIQYF. In nucleotides, the CDR3 is TGTGCCAGCGGTTACGGGTCCGCCAAAAACATTCAGTACTTC.

This chain links TRBV10-3 with TRBJ2-7, with no clear D. The ends were cut back, 6 bases at V and 1 base at J, with 10 bases in the middle. In germline, CDR1 is ENHRY, CDR2 SYGVKD. The CDR3 runs to 13 residues. CDR3: CAIRGQESYEQYF. CDR3 sequence (DNA): TGTGCCATCAGAGGGCAGGAATCCTACGAGCAGTACTTC.

This clonotype was counted ten times or more. V and J are TRBV6-1 and TRBJ2-3; 8 bases align to TRBD1. V dropped 4 bases and J dropped 2; count of bases not matched to a gene: 5. The germline V gene encodes CDR1 MNHNS and CDR2 SASEGT. CDR3 length: 15 residues. DNA of the CDR3: TGTGCCAGCAGTGCCCACAGGGGGGCCACAGATACGCAGTATTTT. Translated: CASSAHRGATDTQYF.

V and J are TRBV30 and TRBJ2-3, with D unclear. Germline V lookup: CDR1 GTSNPN, CDR2 SVGIG (reference sequence). Trimming pared 0 bases from V and 7 bases from J, leaving 8 bases between. The CDR3 has 12 residues. CDR3 DNA sequence: TGTGCCTGGAGTGTAAATACTTATACGCAGTATTTT. This translates into CAWSVNTYTQYF.

This clonotype was seen a handful of times. The rearrangement joins TRBV5-1 to TRBJ2-3; D may be TRBD2 (5 bases). Germline V gene lookup returns CDR1 SGHRS and CDR2 YFSETQ. This CDR3 comprises 15 residues. V lost 4 bases, J lost 0 bases, and 12 bases lay in between. CDR3 sequence reads: CASSQPGTSTDTQYF. Here the CDR3 DNA reads TGCGCCAGCAGCCAACCGGGAACTAGCACAGATACGCAGTATTTT. Supplemented by reference TRBV5-1 and TRBJ2-3, the full variable domain reads KAGVTQTPRYLIKTRGQQVTLSCSPISGHRSVSWYQQTPGQGLQFLFEYFSETQRNKGNFPGRFSGRQFSNSRSEMNVSTLELGDSALYLCASSQPGTSTDTQYFGPGTRLTVL.

The J gene is TRBJ2-7, the V gene TRBV5-4; D might be TRBD2 (6 bases). The CDR3 has 14 residues. Trimming left V 4 bases short and J 5 bases short, with 16 bases between. Germline CDR1 reads SGHNT; CDR2 reads YYREEE (reference sequence). The CDR3 sequence: CASSPGTRPNEQYF. CDR3 nucleotides: TGTGCCAGCAGCCCCGGGACTCGTCCGAACGAGCAGTACTTC.

This clonotype was observed a handful of times. The chain joins TRBV28 to TRBJ1-5; D is ambiguous. Germline assignment: CDR1 MDHEN and CDR2 SYDVKM. The germline V and J ends were trimmed by 3 bases and 7 bases, with 7 bases remaining between them. The length of the CDR3 is 12 residues. Here the CDR3 reads CASSLSVQPQHF. The CDR3 DNA reads as TGTGCCAGCAGTTTGAGTGTGCAGCCCCAGCATTTT.

CDR3 sequence: CAWGSGPPSYNEQFF. The DNA of the CDR3 is TGTGCCTGGGGTAGCGGCCCGCCGTCCTACAATGAGCAGTTCTTC. This chain uses TRBV30 with TRBJ2-1, with D possibly TRBD2 on 6 matching bases. This CDR3 comprises 15 residues. V gave up 5 bases and J gave up 1 base, with 15 bases separating them. Germline CDR1 is GTSNPN and CDR2 is SVGIG (reference sequence).

This clonotype was observed many times. The V gene is TRBV28, the J gene TRBJ1-1; 9 nucleotides line up with TRBD1. V gave up 6 bases and J gave up 5 bases; unmatched junction bases: 13. Germline assignment: CDR1 MDHEN and CDR2 SYDVKM. This CDR3 contains 16 residues. The CDR3 sequence: CASRKTGQGGGTEAFF. The CDR3 DNA is TGTGCCAGCAGGAAAACGGGACAGGGAGGAGGAACTGAAGCTTTCTTT.

Notes on this clonotype: A much more abundant neighbour one base away suggests this may be a read error. The chain carries TRBV5-1 and TRBJ2-7; no firm D call. Germline loops: CDR1 SGHRS, CDR2 YFSETQ. The CDR3 covers 11 residues. The CDR3 sequence: CTSSLENEQYF. The CDR3 DNA sequence: TGCACCAGCAGCTTGGAAAACGAGCAGTACTTC. Looking up the rest from reference TRBV5-1 and TRBJ2-7 gives the full variable domain: KAGVTQTPRYLIKTRGQQVTLSCSPISGHRSVSWYQQTPGQGLQFLFEYFSETQRNKGNFPGRFSGRQFSNSRSEMNVSTLELGDSALYLCTSSLENEQYFGPGTRLTVT.

The chain combines TRBV2 with TRBJ2-1, with D possibly being TRBD1 or TRBD2 (5 bases each). Germline values: CDR1 SNHLY, CDR2 FYNNEI. This CDR3 is 14 amino acids long. Between the trimmed V and J ends, which lost 10 bases and 0 bases, there was a span of 13 bases. The CDR3 bases are TGTGCCACCCGCCGGGACCACTCCTACAATGAGCAGTTCTTC. Its protein product is CATRRDHSYNEQFF.

This clonotype was counted at least ten times. The chain recombines TRBV10-3 with TRBJ2-3; D unresolved. Germline V gene sequence: CDR1 ENHRY, CDR2 SYGVKD. The CDR3 totals 16 residues. The V end lost 0 bases, the J end lost 6 bases, and 16 bases lay between the germline ends. The chain's CDR3 is CAISESTRSPRDTQYF. The CDR3 DNA reads as TGTGCCATCAGTGAGTCGACTCGGAGCCCTCGGGATACGCAGTATTTT.

This chain connects TRBV4-3 to TRBJ1-1; D is undetermined. Trimming stripped 0 bases from V and 1 base from J, with 3 bases between. The germline V gene has CDR1 LGHNA and CDR2 YSLEER. The CDR3 is made up of 13 amino acids. In nucleotides, the CDR3 is TGCGCCAGCAGCCAAGACAGGAACACTGAAGCTTTCTTT. It translates to CASSQDRNTEAFF.